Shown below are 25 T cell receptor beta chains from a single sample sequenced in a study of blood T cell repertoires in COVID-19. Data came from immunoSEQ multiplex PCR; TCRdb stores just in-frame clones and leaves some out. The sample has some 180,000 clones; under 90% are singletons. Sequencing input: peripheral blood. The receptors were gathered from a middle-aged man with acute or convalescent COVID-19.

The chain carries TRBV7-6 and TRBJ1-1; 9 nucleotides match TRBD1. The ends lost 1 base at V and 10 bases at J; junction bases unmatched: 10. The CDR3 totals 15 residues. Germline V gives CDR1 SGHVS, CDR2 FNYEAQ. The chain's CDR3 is CASSLDPLGQGRAFF. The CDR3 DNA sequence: TGTGCCAGCAGCTTAGACCCCCTGGGACAGGGAAGAGCTTTCTTT.

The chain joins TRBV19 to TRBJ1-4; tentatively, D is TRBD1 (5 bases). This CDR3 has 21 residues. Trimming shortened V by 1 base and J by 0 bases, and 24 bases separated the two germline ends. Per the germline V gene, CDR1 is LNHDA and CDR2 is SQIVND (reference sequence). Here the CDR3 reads CASSIGGGKTASLATNEKLFF. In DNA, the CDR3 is TGTGCCAGTAGTATAGGTGGTGGGAAGACAGCTTCCCTTGCAACTAATGAAAAACTGTTTTTT.

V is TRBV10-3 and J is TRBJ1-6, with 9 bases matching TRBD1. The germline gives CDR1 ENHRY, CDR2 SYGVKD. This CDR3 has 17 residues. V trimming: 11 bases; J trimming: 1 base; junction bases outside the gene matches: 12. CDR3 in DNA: TGTGCCGTACGCCCGGGACAGGGTTTATCCTATAATTCACCCCTCCACTTT. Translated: CAVRPGQGLSYNSPLHF.

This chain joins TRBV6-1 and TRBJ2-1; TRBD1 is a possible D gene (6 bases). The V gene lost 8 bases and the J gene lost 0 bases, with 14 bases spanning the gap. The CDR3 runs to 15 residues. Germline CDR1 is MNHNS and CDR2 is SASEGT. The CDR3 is CASLSPDSSYNEQFF. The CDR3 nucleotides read TGTGCCAGCCTGTCGCCGGACAGCTCCTACAATGAGCAGTTCTTC.

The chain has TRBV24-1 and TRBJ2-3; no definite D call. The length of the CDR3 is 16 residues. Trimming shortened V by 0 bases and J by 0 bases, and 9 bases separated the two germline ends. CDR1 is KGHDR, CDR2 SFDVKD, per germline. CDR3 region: CATSDLGGTSTDTQYF. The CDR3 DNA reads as TGTGCCACCAGTGATTTGGGCGGAACTAGCACAGATACGCAGTATTTT.

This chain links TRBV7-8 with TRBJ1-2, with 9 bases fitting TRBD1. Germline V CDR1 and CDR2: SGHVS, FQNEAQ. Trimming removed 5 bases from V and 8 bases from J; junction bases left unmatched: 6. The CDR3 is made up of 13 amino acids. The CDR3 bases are TGTGCCAGCAGCCTTGGGACAGGGAGAGGCTACACCTTC. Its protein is CASSLGTGRGYTF.

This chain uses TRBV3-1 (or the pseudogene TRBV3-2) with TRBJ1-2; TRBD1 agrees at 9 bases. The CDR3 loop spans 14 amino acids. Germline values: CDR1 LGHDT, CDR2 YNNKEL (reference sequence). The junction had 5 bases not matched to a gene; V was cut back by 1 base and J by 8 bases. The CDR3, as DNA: TGTGCCAGCAGCCAAGCCGGGACAGGGCTAGGCTACACCTTC. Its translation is CASSQAGTGLGYTF.

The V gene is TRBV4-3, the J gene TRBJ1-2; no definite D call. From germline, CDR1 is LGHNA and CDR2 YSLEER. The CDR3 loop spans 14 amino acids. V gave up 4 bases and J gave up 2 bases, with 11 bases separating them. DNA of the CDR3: TGCGCCAGCAGCCCCCGTGGAGGGAACTATGGCTACACCTTC. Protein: CASSPRGGNYGYTF.

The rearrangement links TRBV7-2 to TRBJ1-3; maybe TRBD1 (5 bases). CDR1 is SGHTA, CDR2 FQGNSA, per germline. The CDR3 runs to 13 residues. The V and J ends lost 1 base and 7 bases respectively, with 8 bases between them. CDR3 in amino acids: CASSLVGGNTIYF. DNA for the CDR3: TGTGCCAGCAGCTTAGTTGGGGGGAACACCATATATTTT.

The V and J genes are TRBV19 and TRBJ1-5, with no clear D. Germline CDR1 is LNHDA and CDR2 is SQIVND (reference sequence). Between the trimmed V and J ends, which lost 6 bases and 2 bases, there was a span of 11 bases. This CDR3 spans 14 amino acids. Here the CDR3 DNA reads TGTGCCAGTAGCTTGTCCCTTGGCAATCAGCCCCAGCATTTT. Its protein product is CASSLSLGNQPQHF.

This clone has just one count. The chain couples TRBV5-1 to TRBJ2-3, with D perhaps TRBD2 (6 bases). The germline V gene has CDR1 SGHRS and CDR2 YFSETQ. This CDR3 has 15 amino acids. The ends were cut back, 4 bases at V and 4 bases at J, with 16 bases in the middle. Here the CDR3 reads CASSRDLANADTQYF. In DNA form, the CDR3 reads TGCGCCAGCAGCAGGGACTTAGCTAACGCAGATACGCAGTATTTT.

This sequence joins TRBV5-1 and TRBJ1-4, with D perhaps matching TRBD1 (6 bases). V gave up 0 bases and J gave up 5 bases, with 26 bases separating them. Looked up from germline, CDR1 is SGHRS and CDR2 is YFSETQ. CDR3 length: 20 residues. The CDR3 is CASSLGGSGTRARNNEKLFF. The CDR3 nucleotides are TGCGCCAGCAGCTTGGGGGGATCCGGGACACGGGCAAGAAACAATGAAAAACTGTTTTTT. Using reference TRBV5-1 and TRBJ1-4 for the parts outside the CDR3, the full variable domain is KAGVTQTPRYLIKTRGQQVTLSCSPISGHRSVSWYQQTPGQGLQFLFEYFSETQRNKGNFPGRFSGRQFSNSRSEMNVSTLELGDSALYLCASSLGGSGTRARNNEKLFFGSGTQLSVL.

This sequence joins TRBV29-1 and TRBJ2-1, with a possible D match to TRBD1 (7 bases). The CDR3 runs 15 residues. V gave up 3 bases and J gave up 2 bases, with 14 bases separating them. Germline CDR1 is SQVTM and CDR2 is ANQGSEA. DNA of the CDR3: TGCAGCGTTGATGGCGGGACAGCTGCCTACAATGAGCAGTTCTTC. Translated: CSVDGGTAAYNEQFF.

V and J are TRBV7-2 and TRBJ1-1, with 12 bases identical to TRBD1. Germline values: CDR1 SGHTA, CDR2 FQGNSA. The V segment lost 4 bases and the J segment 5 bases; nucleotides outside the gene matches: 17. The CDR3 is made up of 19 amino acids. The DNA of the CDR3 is TGTGCCAGCAGCTCGCGAATTCCGGGACAGGGGGCCGGATGGACTGAAGCTTTCTTT. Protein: CASSSRIPGQGAGWTEAFF.

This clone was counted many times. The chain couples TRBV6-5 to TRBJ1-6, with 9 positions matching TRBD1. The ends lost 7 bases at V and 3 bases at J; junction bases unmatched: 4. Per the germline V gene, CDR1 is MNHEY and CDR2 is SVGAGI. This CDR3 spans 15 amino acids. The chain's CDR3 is CASMATGGYNSPLHF. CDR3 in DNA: TGTGCCAGCATGGCGACAGGGGGCTATAATTCACCCCTCCACTTT.

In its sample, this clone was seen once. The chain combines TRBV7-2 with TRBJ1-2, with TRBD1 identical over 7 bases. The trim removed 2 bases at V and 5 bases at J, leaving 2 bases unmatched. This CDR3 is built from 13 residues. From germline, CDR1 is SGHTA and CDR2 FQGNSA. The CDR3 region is CASSLRQGYGYTF. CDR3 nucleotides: TGTGCCAGCAGCTTAAGACAGGGATATGGCTACACCTTC.

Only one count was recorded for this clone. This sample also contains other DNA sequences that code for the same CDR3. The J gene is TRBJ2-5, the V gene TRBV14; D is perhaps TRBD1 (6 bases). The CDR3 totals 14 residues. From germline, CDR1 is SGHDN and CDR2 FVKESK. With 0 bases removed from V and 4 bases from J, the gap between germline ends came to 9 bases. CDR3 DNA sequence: TGTGCCAGCAGCCAAGACAGGGGATCAGAGACCCAGTACTTC. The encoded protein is CASSQDRGSETQYF.

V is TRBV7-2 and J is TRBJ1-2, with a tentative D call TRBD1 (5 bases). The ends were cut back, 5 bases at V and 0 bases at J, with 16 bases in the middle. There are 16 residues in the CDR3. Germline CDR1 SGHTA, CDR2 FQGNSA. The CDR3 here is CASSPQGGITNYGYTF. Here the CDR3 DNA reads TGTGCCAGCAGCCCTCAGGGAGGGATAACTAACTATGGCTACACCTTC.

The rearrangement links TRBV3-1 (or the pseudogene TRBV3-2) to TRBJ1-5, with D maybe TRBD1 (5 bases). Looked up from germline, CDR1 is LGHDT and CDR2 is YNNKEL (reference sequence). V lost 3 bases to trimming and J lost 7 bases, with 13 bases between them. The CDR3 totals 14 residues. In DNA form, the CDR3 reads TGTGCCAGCAGCCAGGGGGGTAGGGAGCAGCCCCAGCATTTT. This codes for CASSQGGREQPQHF.

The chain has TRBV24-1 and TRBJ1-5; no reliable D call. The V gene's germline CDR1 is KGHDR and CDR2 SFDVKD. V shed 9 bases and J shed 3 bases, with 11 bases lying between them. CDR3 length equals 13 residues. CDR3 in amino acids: CATGSGDNQPQHF. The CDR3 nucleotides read TGTGCCACCGGTAGCGGGGACAATCAGCCCCAGCATTTT.

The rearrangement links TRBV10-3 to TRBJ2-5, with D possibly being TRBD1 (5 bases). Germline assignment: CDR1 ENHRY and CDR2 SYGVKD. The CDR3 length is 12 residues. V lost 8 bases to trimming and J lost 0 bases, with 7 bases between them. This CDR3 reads CAIGANQETQYF. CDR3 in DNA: TGTGCCATCGGGGCTAACCAAGAGACCCAGTACTTC.

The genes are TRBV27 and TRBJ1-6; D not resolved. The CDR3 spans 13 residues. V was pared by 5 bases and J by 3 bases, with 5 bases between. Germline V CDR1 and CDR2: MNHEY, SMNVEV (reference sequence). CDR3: CASSTNYNSPLHF. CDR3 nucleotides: TGTGCCAGCAGTACTAACTATAATTCACCCCTCCACTTT.

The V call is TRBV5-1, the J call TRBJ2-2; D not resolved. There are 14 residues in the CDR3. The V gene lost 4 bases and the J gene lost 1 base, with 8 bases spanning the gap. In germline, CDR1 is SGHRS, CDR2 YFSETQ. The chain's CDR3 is CASSPPLNTGELFF. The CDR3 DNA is TGCGCCAGCAGCCCCCCACTGAACACCGGGGAGCTGTTTTTT.

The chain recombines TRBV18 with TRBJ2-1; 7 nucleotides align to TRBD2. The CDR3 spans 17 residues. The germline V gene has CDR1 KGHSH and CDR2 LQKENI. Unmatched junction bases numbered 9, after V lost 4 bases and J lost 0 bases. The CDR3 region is CASSRGLGGSSYNEQFF. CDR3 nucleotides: TGTGCCAGCTCACGAGGGTTAGGCGGGAGCTCCTACAATGAGCAGTTCTTC.

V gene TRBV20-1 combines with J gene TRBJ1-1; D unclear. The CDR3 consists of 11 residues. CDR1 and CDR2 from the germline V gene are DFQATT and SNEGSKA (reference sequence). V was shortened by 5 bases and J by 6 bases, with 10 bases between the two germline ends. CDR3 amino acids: CSAAPGAEAFF. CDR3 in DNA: TGCAGTGCTGCCCCCGGGGCTGAAGCTTTCTTT.